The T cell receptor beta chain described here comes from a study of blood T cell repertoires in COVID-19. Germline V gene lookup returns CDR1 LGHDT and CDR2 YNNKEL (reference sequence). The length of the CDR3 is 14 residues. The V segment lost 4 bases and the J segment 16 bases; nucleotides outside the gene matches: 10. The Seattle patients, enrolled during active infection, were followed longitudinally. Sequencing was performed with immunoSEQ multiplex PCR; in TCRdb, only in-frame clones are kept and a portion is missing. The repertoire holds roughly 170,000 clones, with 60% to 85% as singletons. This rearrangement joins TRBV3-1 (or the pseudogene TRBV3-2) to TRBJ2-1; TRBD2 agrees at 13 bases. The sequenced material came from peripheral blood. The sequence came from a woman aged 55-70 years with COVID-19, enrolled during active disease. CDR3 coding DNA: TGTGCCAGCAGCCTCTCCGCAGGACTAGCGGGGGTCTTCTTC. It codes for CASSLSAGLAGVFF.